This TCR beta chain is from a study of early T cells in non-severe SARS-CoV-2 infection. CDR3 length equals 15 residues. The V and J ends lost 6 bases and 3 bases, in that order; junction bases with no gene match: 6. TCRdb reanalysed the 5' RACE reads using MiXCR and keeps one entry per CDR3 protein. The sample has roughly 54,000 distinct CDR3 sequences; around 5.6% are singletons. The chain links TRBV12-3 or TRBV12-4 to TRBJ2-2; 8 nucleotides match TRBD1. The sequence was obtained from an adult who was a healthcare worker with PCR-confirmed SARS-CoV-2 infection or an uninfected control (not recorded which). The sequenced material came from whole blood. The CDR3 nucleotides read TGTGCCAGCAGGCGGGACAGGCATTACACCGGGGAGCTGTTTTTT. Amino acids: CASRRDRHYTGELFF.